This T cell receptor (beta chain) was profiled in a study of control samples from healthy donors and cancer patients. Sequenced by immunoSEQ multiplex PCR; TCRdb stores in-frame clones only, minus some. The data contain 100,000 to 150,000 clones, around 92% of them singletons. V shed 3 bases and J shed 4 bases, with 9 bases lying between them. The germline V gene has CDR1 MNHEY and CDR2 SMNVEV (reference sequence). CDR3 length: 13 residues. What was sequenced was blood. The origin of this receptor is a woman in her forties or fifties in good health. The J gene is TRBJ2-5, the V gene TRBV27, with D possibly matching TRBD2 (5 bases). CDR3 sequence reads: CASSFRGRETQYF. CDR3 in DNA: TGTGCCAGCAGTTTTAGAGGGAGAGAGACCCAGTACTTC.